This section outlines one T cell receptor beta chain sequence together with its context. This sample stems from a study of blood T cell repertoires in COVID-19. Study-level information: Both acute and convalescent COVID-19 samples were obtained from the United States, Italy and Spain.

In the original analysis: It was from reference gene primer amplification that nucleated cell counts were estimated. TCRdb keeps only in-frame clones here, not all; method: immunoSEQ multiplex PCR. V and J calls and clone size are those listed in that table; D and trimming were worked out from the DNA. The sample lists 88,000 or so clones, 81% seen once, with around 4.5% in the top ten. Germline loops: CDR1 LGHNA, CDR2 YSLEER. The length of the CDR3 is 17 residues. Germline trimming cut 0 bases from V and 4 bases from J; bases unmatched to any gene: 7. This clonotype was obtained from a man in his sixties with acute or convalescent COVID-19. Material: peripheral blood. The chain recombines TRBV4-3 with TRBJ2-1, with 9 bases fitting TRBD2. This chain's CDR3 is CASSQDVAGGKYNEQFF. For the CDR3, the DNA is TGCGCCAGCAGCCAAGATGTCGCGGGAGGGAAATACAATGAGCAGTTCTTC.